Listed below are T cell receptor beta chains from one sample, sequenced in a study of neoadjuvant anti-PD-1 for oral cavity cancer. Method: immunoSEQ multiplex PCR; TCRdb's copy keeps in-frame clones and lacks some. Of 37,000 or so clones listed, 35% to 40% are singletons. The sequencing here drew on tumor tissue, taken after nivolumab (anti-PD-1) treatment. All receptors derive from a person aged 40 to 85 with oral cavity squamous cell carcinoma. CDR3s include the opening cysteine and the closing phenylalanine or tryptophan. A D gene is named only where the DNA matches it firmly. Not every row has a clone size; where given, it reads once, few, many or a size class.

>NA|TRBJ2-3|NA|TRBV5-1
TGCGCCAGCAGCTTGGTAGGGGTTGTGCTGGATACGCAGTATTTT
CASSLVGVVLDTQYF
>NA|TRBJ1-6|NA|TRBV7-2
TGTGCCAGCAGCTTGAGTCTTGGGCCCCTCCACTTT
CASSLSLGPLHF
>NA|TRBJ1-5|once|TRBV6-1
TGTGCCAGCAGTGAAGCACCAGGGATGCAGCCCCAGCATTTT
CASSEAPGMQPQHF
>TRBD2|TRBJ2-5|many|TRBV4-1
TGCGCCAGCAGCCAGGGACTAGCACCCCAAGAGACCCAGTACTTC
CASSQGLAPQETQYF
>NA|TRBJ2-5|many|TRBV11-2
TGTGCCAGCAGGGGTTTCAGGGGGGGGCAAGAGACCCAGTACTTC
CASRGFRGGQETQYF
>NA|TRBJ2-7|NA|TRBV10-3
TGTGCCATCAGTGAGAGGTGGGTTCAAGACGAGCAGTACTTC
CAISERWVQDEQYF
>TRBD1|TRBJ2-7|NA|TRBV11-1
TGTGCCAGCAGCGTTCGACAGGGGGCCTACGAGCAGTACTTC
CASSVRQGAYEQYF
>TRBD2|TRBJ2-3|NA|TRBV30
TGTGCCTGGAGTACAGCGGGGGGAGATACGCAGTATTTT
CAWSTAGGDTQYF
>NA|TRBJ2-2|few|TRBV2
TGTGCCAGCACGCGCAGTCCTCTAACGCTCAACACCGGGGAGCTGTTTTTT
CASTRSPLTLNTGELFF
>NA|TRBJ2-2|NA|TRBV27
TGTGCCAGCAGTGGGGCCAGGGGGGCCGGGGAGCTGTTTTTT
CASSGARGAGELFF
>NA|TRBJ1-6|NA|TRBV14
TGTGCCAGCAGCCAAGATAGAGGGAATTCACCCCTCCACTTT
CASSQDRGNSPLHF
>NA|TRBJ2-3|few|TRBV11-2
TGTGCCAGCAGCTTAGGTATAACCCACACAGATACGCAGTATTTT
CASSLGITHTDTQYF
>NA|TRBJ1-2|NA|TRBV13
TGTGCCAGCAGCTTACGTAAGGGGCCTGGGTCTAACTATGGCTACACCTTC
CASSLRKGPGSNYGYTF
>TRBD1|TRBJ1-4|few|TRBV30
TGTGCCTGGTCTTGGCCGGGACAGAGTGAAAAACTGTTTTTT
CAWSWPGQSEKLFF
>TRBD1|TRBJ2-7|medium-sized|TRBV12-5
TGTGCTAGTGGTTTGGCGGTGGGACAGTATATCTCCTACGAGCAGTACTTC
CASGLAVGQYISYEQYF
>NA|TRBJ2-7|NA|TRBV7-3
TGTGCCAGCAGCTTAGGTTCCGACGGACGGACCTACGAGCAGTACTTC
CASSLGSDGRTYEQYF
>NA|TRBJ1-2|few|TRBV18
TGTGCCAGCTCACCAGGAGAGGGGGGCTACACCTTC
CASSPGEGGYTF
>NA|TRBJ2-2|NA|TRBV5-4
TGTGCCAGCAGCTTGGGGCAGGGGATTAGTGCCGGGGAGCTGTTTTTT
CASSLGQGISAGELFF
>NA|TRBJ2-1|many|TRBV5-4
TGTGCCAGCAGCTTTAACGCCCGTAATGAGCAGTTCTTC
CASSFNARNEQFF
>NA|TRBJ2-7|NA|TRBV5-1
TGCGCCAGTATGGCCACTGCTAGGGCTCGGGAGCAGTACTTC
CASMATARAREQYF
>NA|TRBJ1-2|few|TRBV6-1
TGTGCCAGCAGTGAGTTCCCAGGAGATAACTATGGCTACACCTTC
CASSEFPGDNYGYTF
>NA|TRBJ1-2|NA|TRBV29-1
TGCAGCGTTGAGGTGCCGTTTCGGGTGCCGGGGAGCTCTAGGCGGCTGTACTATGGCTACACCTTC
CSVEVPFRVPGSSRRLYYGYTF
>NA|TRBJ1-5|NA|TRBV30
TGTGCCTGGAGTGTGGCCCAAGCGCAGCCCCAGCATTTT
CAWSVAQAQPQHF
>TRBD1|TRBJ1-2|NA|TRBV19
TGTGCCAGTACCAGGACAGGAGGGGGCTATGGCTACACCTTC
CASTRTGGGYGYTF
>NA|TRBJ1-2|NA|TRBV2
TGTGCCAGCAGTGAAGCGGGAAGGGGGGACTTCTATGGCTACACCTTC
CASSEAGRGDFYGYTF
>NA|TRBJ2-1|few|TRBV4-2
TGTGCCAGCAGGCCCGGGCCAAAGAATGAGCAGTTCTTC
CASRPGPKNEQFF
>TRBD1|TRBJ2-7|NA|TRBV6-5
TGTGCCAGCAGTATCCGGGACAGCCGATACGAGCAGTACTTC
CASSIRDSRYEQYF
>TRBD2|TRBJ2-1|NA|TRBV7-9
TGTGCCAGCAGCTTAGCGCCAGCGGGAGACGGTGAGCAGTTCTTC
CASSLAPAGDGEQFF
>NA|TRBJ2-1|NA|TRBV7-8
TGTGCCAGCAGCTGGACTCGGAGCTCCTACAATGAGCAGTTCTTC
CASSWTRSSYNEQFF
>NA|TRBJ1-1|NA|TRBV4-2
TGTGCCAGCAGCCACGACTCTCTAGGGCACACTGAAGCTTTCTTT
CASSHDSLGHTEAFF